This T cell receptor beta chain derives from a study of CD8+CD57+ T cells in acquired aplastic anemia. Background on the study: Average CD4+ read depth in healthy donors was around 9.9 million reads. General study points: Controls and patients did not differ significantly in CD8+ Simpson's diversity. Researchers report that twenty-nine CD8+ CDR3 sequences appeared in both patients and controls.

The template for TCR beta VDJ and CDR3 sequence profiling was genomic DNA. TCRdb used MiXCR to reprocess the reads, holding one entry per CDR3 protein. Among 150,000 to 200,000 distinct CDR3 sequences listed, around 45% were seen once. This clonotype was detected ten times or more. Its antigen is not known. Germline CDR1 is SEHNR and CDR2 is FQNEAQ (reference sequence). The CDR3 totals 14 residues. V lost 3 bases, J lost 6 bases, and 14 bases lay in between. The source of this sequence is a human donor in good health. This chain uses TRBV7-9 with TRBJ1-1; D unclear. Sample: sorted CD4+, CD8+, or CD8+CD57+ T cells (not recorded which) from PBMCs. As DNA, the CDR3 is TGTGCCAGCAGCTTGCAGGCCGGTTCGGCTGAAGCTTTCTTT. Encoded protein: CASSLQAGSAEAFF.